This T cell receptor (beta chain) was captured by sequencing in a study of regulatory T cells in long-lasting Graves disease. Study observations and caveats: Persistent disease was associated with favored TRBV28 usage and with favored use of TRBJ1-2 and TRBJ2-5. Accuracy was possibly reduced by small sample size.

The CDR3 has 11 amino acids. In germline, CDR1 is MNHEY, CDR2 SMNVEV (reference sequence). Trimming left V 6 bases short and J 0 bases short, with 2 bases between. There are many counts of this clonotype. Its antigen is unidentified. For TCR beta, libraries came from iRepertoire HTBI primers and Arm-PCR of CDR3 regions. TCRdb re-called the multiplex PCR reads with MiXCR, one entry per CDR3 protein. The sample consists of under 450,000 distinct CDR3 sequences, roughly a quarter of them appearing once. The time point: persistent/refractory GD, antithyroid drugs over 5 years with positive TRAb. PBMC RNA was the source of the TCR library.

This TCR was sampled from a female donor with Graves disease. The V call is TRBV27, the J call TRBJ2-5, with no clear D. The specimen comprised peripheral blood mononuclear cells (PBMCs), sampled when the disease was refractory, from a patient treated with antithyroid drugs. The chain's CDR3 is CASSDQETQYF. The CDR3 DNA reads as TGTGCCAGCAGCGACCAAGAGACCCAGTACTTC.